This T cell receptor (beta chain) is drawn from a study of beta chain features in type 1 diabetes. Across the study: Sorted cells from all samples, numbering 100 million to 120 million, were examined.

About this clone itself: Its antigen is unidentified.

The ends were cut back, 3 bases at V and 7 bases at J, with 18 bases in the middle. The CDR3 totals 16 residues. Germline loops: CDR1 ENHRY, CDR2 SYGVKD. Study conclusions and caveats: Compared with healthy donors, patients appeared to share more similar naive, central memory and regulatory TCRB repertoires. Insertion counts at VDJ junctions were lower in type 1 diabetes patients, who also showed more deletions there. In every one of the four CD4+ subsets, TCRB CDR3s were moderately but significantly shorter in Type 1 diabetes patients.

The authors reverse transcribed all of the isolated RNA, so sequencing captured expressed TCRB transcripts. The table came from immunoSEQ multiplex PCR; TCRdb's copy has only in-frame clones and leaves some out. The table includes 300,000 to 400,000 clones, roughly 9.8% detected once. The chain employs TRBV10-3 and TRBJ1-4, with D possibly TRBD1 on 5 matching bases. Specimen: central memory CD4+ T cells from blood. The clonotype originates from a man aged 30 to 39 with type 1 diabetes. CDR3 DNA: TGTGCCATCAGTGACGAGTTGAGGGGACTGGTTGAAAAACTGTTTTTT. Translated, it gives CAISDELRGLVEKLFF.